The sample holds many counts of the clone carrying this T cell receptor (beta chain). Its antigen is unknown. Each CDR3 protein is one row after TCRdb ran MiXCR on the RT-PCR reads. The sample comprises under 550,000 distinct CDR3 sequences, 7.6% of which are singletons, and 13% rests with the top ten. The CDR3 loop spans 14 amino acids. The V and J ends lost 6 bases and 5 bases, in that order; junction bases with no gene match: 12. Germline V lookup: CDR1 DFQATT, CDR2 SNEGSKA (reference sequence). This specimen comes from a study of response to subunit inactivated influenza vaccine. General study findings and limits: New T cells are recruited in small numbers by each seasonal influenza vaccination, according to the authors' suggestion.

The TCR sequence derives from a man between 50 and 69 years old who received an inactivated influenza vaccine. This specimen was PBMCs from blood, taken less than 30 months after vaccination. The J gene is TRBJ2-5, the V gene TRBV20-1; the match to TRBD1 covers 7 bases. CDR3 in amino acids: CSASLTTGSETQYF. The CDR3 region has the DNA TGCAGTGCCTCACTTACGACAGGGAGTGAGACCCAGTACTTC.